The 16 T cell receptor beta chains listed next were all sequenced from one sample in a study of blood T cell repertoires in COVID-19. Sequencing used immunoSEQ multiplex PCR; TCRdb keeps in-frame clones, though not all of them. The table has fewer than 350,000 clones, about nine tenths seen once; the top ten hold over 1%. Sequencing used PBMCs or T cells enriched from blood (not recorded which). The source of these receptors is a woman under 40 who had been exposed to COVID-19.

V and J are TRBV7-6 and TRBJ1-6; 9 nucleotides line up with TRBD1. The J segment lost 2 bases and the V segment lost 4 bases, leaving 3 bases of the junction unmatched. There are 16 residues in the CDR3. Germline values: CDR1 SGHVS, CDR2 FNYEAQ. The CDR3 loop reads CASSSTGGAYNSPLHF. The CDR3 DNA is TGTGCCAGCAGCTCCACAGGGGGCGCCTATAATTCACCCCTCCACTTT.

This rearrangement joins TRBV6-5 to TRBJ2-1; possible D gene TRBD1, 5 bases. Germline V gene data show CDR1 as MNHEY and CDR2 as SVGAGI. The CDR3 is 15 residues long. V was trimmed by 7 bases and J by 4 bases, leaving 17 bases between them. As DNA, the CDR3 is TGTGCCAGCACCCGAGACAGTAACGGGTACAATGAGCAGTTCTTC. This translates into CASTRDSNGYNEQFF.

J is TRBJ1-5 and V is TRBV19, with 8 bases fitting TRBD1. The V gene end was trimmed by 5 bases and the J gene end by 4 bases; junction bases not matched to a gene: 4. CDR1 and CDR2 (germline): LNHDA, SQIVND (reference sequence). The CDR3 has 14 amino acids. The CDR3 nucleotides are TGTGCCAGTAGTGACGGGACAGGTAATCAGCCCCAGCATTTT. It translates to CASSDGTGNQPQHF.

This chain connects TRBV7-9 to TRBJ1-4, with D perhaps matching TRBD1 (6 bases). Germline assignment: CDR1 SEHNR and CDR2 FQNEAQ (reference sequence). V lost 5 bases and J lost 0, with 10 bases in between. This CDR3 region has 15 residues. As DNA, the CDR3 is TGTGCCAGCAGCCCGGGGGGCTCAACTAATGAAAAACTGTTTTTT. Translated: CASSPGGSTNEKLFF.

The chain recombines TRBV5-1 with TRBJ2-2, with 7 bases identical to TRBD2. Trimming took 5 bases from V and 1 from J; bases not matched to a gene: 5. Germline CDR1 reads SGHRS; CDR2 reads YFSETQ. This CDR3 region has 15 residues. The CDR3 loop reads CASRHSSGNTGELFF. CDR3 sequence (DNA): TGCGCCAGCAGGCATTCTAGCGGGAACACCGGGGAGCTGTTTTTT.

This chain links TRBV7-6 with TRBJ2-5; possible D gene TRBD2, 6 bases. Germline CDR1 is SGHVS and CDR2 is FNYEAQ. There are 16 residues in the CDR3. The V end was cut by 3 bases, the J end by 1 base, with 15 bases between. CDR3 amino acids: CASSLGVSGTQETQYF. The DNA for the CDR3 is TGTGCCAGCAGCTTGGGGGTTAGCGGAACCCAAGAGACCCAGTACTTC. Full variable domain (outside the CDR3, taken from reference TRBV7-6 and TRBJ2-5): GAGVSQSPRYKVTKRGQDVALRCDPISGHVSLYWYRQALGQGPEFLTYFNYEAQQDKSGLPNDRFSAERPEGSISTLTIQRTEQRDSAMYRCASSLGVSGTQETQYFGPGTRLLVL.

CDR3 sequence (DNA): TGTGCCAGCAGTGAAATTGGGTCCGGGAACACAGATACGCAGTATTTT. Protein sequence: CASSEIGSGNTDTQYF. The chain joins TRBV2 to TRBJ2-3; possible D gene TRBD2, 5 bases. Germline CDR1 SNHLY, CDR2 FYNNEI. V was shortened by 2 bases and J by 2 bases, with 14 bases between the two germline ends. The CDR3 has 16 amino acids.

CDR3 amino acids: CATSDLHGREGRQETQYF. The CDR3 DNA is TGTGCCACCAGTGATTTGCATGGGCGGGAGGGCCGCCAAGAGACCCAGTACTTC. The chain uses TRBV24-1 and TRBJ2-5, with 9 positions matching TRBD2. The CDR3 has 18 amino acids. Germline CDR1 and CDR2: KGHDR and SFDVKD. After removal of 0 bases from V and 1 base from J, the junction contained 8 bases not matched to a gene.

The V call is TRBV30, the J call TRBJ2-7, with D possibly TRBD1 on 6 matching bases. V was cut by 2 bases and J by 3 bases, with 17 bases left in between. Per germline, CDR1 GTSNPN and CDR2 SVGIG (reference sequence). This CDR3 is built from 15 residues. CDR3 DNA sequence: TGTGCCTGGAGTCATCCGACAGGACTCCACTACGAGCAGTACTTC. Translating gives CAWSHPTGLHYEQYF.

The chain recombines TRBV3-1 (or the pseudogene TRBV3-2) with TRBJ2-1, with 10 positions matching TRBD1. The CDR3 is 15 amino acids. V trimming: 3 bases; J trimming: 7 bases; junction bases outside the gene matches: 6. Germline V lookup: CDR1 LGHDT, CDR2 YNNKEL (reference sequence). The CDR3 reads CASSHGTGASNEQFF. The CDR3 bases are TGTGCCAGCAGCCACGGGACAGGGGCATCAAATGAGCAGTTCTTC.

The V and J genes are TRBV7-2 and TRBJ2-7; 12 positions match TRBD1. The V gene end was trimmed by 5 bases and the J gene end by 7 bases; junction bases not matched to a gene: 6. The CDR3 covers 14 residues. Per the germline V gene, CDR1 is SGHTA and CDR2 is FQGNSA. The CDR3 reads CASSLGQGAGEQYF. CDR3 coding DNA: TGTGCCAGCAGCCTGGGACAGGGGGCGGGAGAGCAGTACTTC. The complete variable domain, with remaining parts taken from reference TRBV7-2 and TRBJ2-7, reads GAGVSQSPSNKVTEKGKDVELRCDPISGHTALYWYRQSLGQGLEFLIYFQGNSAPDKSGLPSDRFSAERTGGSVSTLTIQRTQQEDSAVYLCASSLGQGAGEQYFGPGTRLTVT.

The V and J genes are TRBV5-6 and TRBJ2-2; 8 positions agree with TRBD2. CDR3 length equals 19 residues. Germline V gene lookup returns CDR1 SGHDT and CDR2 YYEEEE. V was clipped by 1 base and J by 4 bases; unmatched bases: 15. CDR3 sequence: CASSLSGQGLEFLTGELFF. The CDR3 region has the DNA TGTGCCAGCAGCTTGTCGGGCCAGGGACTAGAGTTCCTCACCGGGGAGCTGTTTTTT.

The V gene is TRBV18, the J gene TRBJ1-2; the D is unclear. Deletions cut 2 bases from V and 2 bases from J, with 15 bases between. Looked up from germline, CDR1 is KGHSH and CDR2 is LQKENI. This CDR3 is 16 amino acids long. The chain's CDR3 is CASSPKRALTNYGYTF. The CDR3 DNA reads TGTGCCAGCTCACCAAAGCGCGCCCTGACGAACTATGGCTACACCTTC.

This CDR3 reads CASNHMTGGGEKLFF. CDR3 in DNA: TGTGCCAGTAATCACATGACAGGGGGAGGTGAAAAACTGTTTTTT. The chain uses TRBV6-5 and TRBJ1-4; 9 bases match TRBD1. Germline V CDR1 and CDR2: MNHEY, SVGAGI. V lost 9 bases, J lost 7 bases, and 12 bases stayed unmatched. There are 15 residues in the CDR3.

This clone was seen only once. This chain joins TRBV28 and TRBJ1-1; D is unresolved. V was cut by 4 bases and J by 0 bases, with 9 bases left in between. Germline lookup yields CDR1 MDHEN and CDR2 SYDVKM. CDR3 length: 14 residues. CDR3 region: CASSSPGLNTEAFF. The DNA of the CDR3 is TGTGCCAGCAGTTCCCCCGGTCTGAACACTGAAGCTTTCTTT.

The chain joins TRBV7-9 to TRBJ2-1, with 7 bases aligning to TRBD1. CDR3 length equals 14 residues. V lost 6 bases, J lost 6 bases, and 8 bases stayed unmatched. From germline, CDR1 is SEHNR and CDR2 FQNEAQ (reference sequence). The CDR3 reads CASSLPGQRNEQFF. The DNA for the CDR3 is TGTGCCAGCAGTCTACCGGGACAGCGCAATGAGCAGTTCTTC. Full variable domain (rest looked up from reference TRBV7-9 and TRBJ2-1): DTGVSQNPRHKITKRGQNVTFRCDPISEHNRLYWYRQTLGQGPEFLTYFQNEAQLEKSRLLSDRFSAERPKGSFSTLEIQRTEQGDSAMYLCASSLPGQRNEQFFGPGTRLTVL.